This entry concerns a single TCR beta chain. The sample originates from a study of blood T cell repertoires in COVID-19. Study-wide background: PBMCs, B-cell-depleted T cells, or T cells provided the cDNA or gDNA that made up the material.

The study drew participants aged about 18 to 95 years from about two dozen US areas. Method: immunoSEQ multiplex PCR; TCRdb's copy keeps in-frame clones and lacks some. The sample yields 150,000 to 200,000 clones, about 83% seen once. V shed 4 bases and J shed 0 bases, with 7 bases lying between them. The CDR3 sequence is 14 residues long. Germline V lookup: CDR1 MGHRA, CDR2 YSYEKL. Sequencing was carried out using PBMCs or T cells enriched from blood (not recorded which). The chain is built from TRBV4-1 and TRBJ1-5, with D hard to call. The clonotype originates from a woman under 40 who had been exposed to COVID-19. This chain's CDR3 is CASSPLYSNQPQHF. The DNA for the CDR3 is TGCGCCAGCAGCCCCTTATATAGCAATCAGCCCCAGCATTTT.